The T cell receptor (beta chain) described here comes from a study of regulatory T cells in long-lasting Graves disease. The time point denotes: newly diagnosed GD, antithyroid drugs for less than 3 months. Generation of the TCR library employed RNA extracted from PBMCs. Germline assignment: CDR1 DFQATT and CDR2 SNEGSKA (reference sequence). CDR3 length: 13 residues. V shed 4 bases and J 11 bases; nucleotides not matched to a gene: 13. With iRepertoire HTBI primers and Arm-PCR of CDR3 regions, TCR beta libraries were built. TCRdb processed the multiplex PCR reads anew with MiXCR; each CDR3 protein has one entry. Here the sample spans around 500,000 distinct CDR3 sequences, about 14% being singletons. This clonotype was counted many times. These data also formed part of another study, on T cells in Graves' hyperthyroidism and ophthalmopathy.

The chain joins TRBV20-1 to TRBJ1-2; 7 nucleotides match TRBD1. The sequences come from peripheral blood mononuclear cells (PBMCs), collected at new diagnosis, from a patient treated with antithyroid drugs. The TCR sequence derives from a man in his thirties or forties with Graves disease. CDR3 sequence reads: CSATPGTVLGYTF. The CDR3 nucleotides read TGCAGTGCTACCCCCGGGACAGTACTGGGTTACACCTTC.